The next 13 T cell receptor beta chains were all read from a single sample in a study of beta chain features in type 1 diabetes. Expressed TCRB transcripts got sequenced, as all isolated RNA was reverse transcribed. Measured with immunoSEQ multiplex PCR; TCRdb has only the in-frame clones, and not every one. The sample lists about 200,000 clones, approximately 11% occurring once. Material: central memory CD4+ T cells from blood. The source of these receptors is a man aged 18 to 35 in good health.

This clone was detected only a few times. The V gene is TRBV28, the J gene TRBJ1-2; no definite D call. Trimming cost V 6 bases and J 5 bases, with 10 bases left between them. The CDR3 length is 12 residues. Germline V gene lookup returns CDR1 MDHEN and CDR2 SYDVKM. DNA for the CDR3: TGTGCCAGCAGACCTGGTGGGTATGGCTACACCTTC. It translates to CASRPGGYGYTF.

This clone was seen only a few times. This likely reflects a read error, since a far larger clone is one base away. The chain combines TRBV5-1 with TRBJ1-1; 7 nucleotides align to TRBD1. The CDR3 has 14 residues. CDR1 is SGHRS, CDR2 YFSETQ, per germline. DNA for the CDR3: TGCGCCATCAGCTCGGGACAGCCGAACACTGAAGCTTTCTTT. Residues: CAISSGQPNTEAFF.

The rearrangement joins TRBV9 to TRBJ2-3; TRBD2 matches 8 bases. Germline V gene sequence: CDR1 SGDLS, CDR2 YYNGEE. J lost 4 bases, V lost 4 bases, and 5 bases had no gene match. The CDR3 runs 14 residues. The CDR3 DNA is TGTGCCAGCAGCTCCAGCGGGAGTGCAGATACGCAGTATTTT. It is translated as CASSSSGSADTQYF.

J is TRBJ1-1 and V is TRBV5-1, with 9 bases lining up with TRBD1. The trim removed 5 bases at V and 5 bases at J, leaving 7 bases unmatched. The V gene's germline CDR1 is SGHRS and CDR2 YFSETQ. The CDR3 runs 14 residues. CDR3: CASSMPGQGTEAFF. The CDR3 region has the DNA TGCGCCAGCAGTATGCCGGGACAGGGTACTGAAGCTTTCTTT. The variable domain in full, completed from reference TRBV5-1 and TRBJ1-1, reads KAGVTQTPRYLIKTRGQQVTLSCSPISGHRSVSWYQQTPGQGLQFLFEYFSETQRNKGNFPGRFSGRQFSNSRSEMNVSTLELGDSALYLCASSMPGQGTEAFFGQGTRLTVV.

The gene calls are TRBV28 and TRBJ2-3; 9 positions agree with TRBD2. The V and J ends lost 2 bases and 3 bases, in that order; junction bases with no gene match: 3. The germline V gene encodes CDR1 MDHEN and CDR2 SYDVKM. The CDR3 is made up of 15 amino acids. DNA of the CDR3: TGTGCCAGCAGTTTAGGGAGCGGGAGGACAGATACGCAGTATTTT. As protein: CASSLGSGRTDTQYF.

A few counts support this clone. The chain couples TRBV10-3 to TRBJ2-1; D may be TRBD2 (5 bases). CDR1 is ENHRY, CDR2 SYGVKD, per germline. V lost 4 bases and J lost 0, with 10 bases in between. The CDR3 has 15 residues. CDR3 loop: CAISAAGSSYNEQFF. The CDR3 DNA is TGTGCCATCAGTGCTGCTGGGAGCTCCTACAATGAGCAGTTCTTC.

This clone showed up just a few times. This rearrangement joins TRBV7-9 to TRBJ2-3, with 7 positions matching TRBD1. This CDR3 comprises 17 residues. CDR1 is SEHNR and CDR2 is FQNEAQ in the germline V gene (reference sequence). V was clipped by 5 bases and J by 3 bases; unmatched bases: 14. The CDR3 protein is CASSPKRQGMRTDTQYF. The CDR3 DNA is TGTGCCAGCAGCCCCAAACGACAGGGTATGCGGACAGATACGCAGTATTTT.

V and J are TRBV7-9 and TRBJ2-1; 13 nucleotides align to TRBD2. Losses at the gene ends were 1 base for V and 5 bases for J; bases not matched to a gene: 5. The germline gives CDR1 SEHNR, CDR2 FQNEAQ (reference sequence). There are 17 residues in the CDR3. CDR3: CASSLVRGTSGNNEQFF. DNA of the CDR3: TGTGCCAGCAGCTTAGTGCGTGGGACTAGCGGGAACAATGAGCAGTTCTTC.

This clone was observed a handful of times. The chain links TRBV5-1 to TRBJ1-2; D is perhaps TRBD1 (6 bases). Deletions cut 0 bases from V and 6 bases from J, with 12 bases between. Looked up from germline, CDR1 is SGHRS and CDR2 is YFSETQ. This CDR3 is built from 14 residues. The CDR3 nucleotides read TGCGCCAGCAGCTTGGGACAGGCTCTTCATGGCTACACCTTC. It codes for CASSLGQALHGYTF.

The chain employs TRBV5-1 and TRBJ2-5; TRBD1 matches 9 bases. J was trimmed by 4 bases and V by 3 bases; bases with no gene match: 10. Germline V lookup: CDR1 SGHRS, CDR2 YFSETQ. The CDR3 consists of 16 residues. The CDR3, as DNA: TGCGCCAGCAGCTCGTACGAGAACAGGGGGCTAGAGACCCAGTACTTC. It yields the protein CASSSYENRGLETQYF.

The gene calls are TRBV29-1 and TRBJ1-2, with TRBD1 identical over 10 bases. Germline assignment: CDR1 SQVTM and CDR2 ANQGSEA. CDR3 length equals 12 residues. J lost 6 bases, V lost 7 bases, and 5 bases had no gene match. Here the CDR3 reads CSGTGQGDGYTF. CDR3 DNA sequence: TGCAGCGGCACTGGACAGGGGGATGGCTACACCTTC. Using reference TRBV29-1 and TRBJ1-2 for the parts outside the CDR3, the full variable domain is SAVISQKPSRDICQRGTSLTIQCQVDSQVTMMFWYRQQPGQSLTLIATANQGSEATYESGFVIDKFPISRPNLTFSTLTVSNMSPEDSSIYLCSGTGQGDGYTFGSGTRLTVV.

This clone was seen a few times. This chain uses TRBV5-4 with TRBJ2-3; TRBD2 might be the D (6 bases). V gave up 4 bases and J gave up 5 bases, with 11 bases separating them. This CDR3 contains 13 residues. Germline loops: CDR1 SGHNT, CDR2 YYREEE (reference sequence). The CDR3 nucleotides read TGTGCCAGCAGCGGAGGGCACGGAGATACGCAGTATTTT. It translates to CASSGGHGDTQYF. The full variable domain, rest sourced from reference TRBV5-4 and TRBJ2-3, is ETGVTQSPTHLIKTRGQQVTLRCSSQSGHNTVSWYQQALGQGPQFIFQYYREEENGRGNFPPRFSGLQFPNYSSELNVNALELDDSALYLCASSGGHGDTQYFGPGTRLTVL.

This clone was counted at least ten times. This chain connects TRBV30 to TRBJ2-7; tentatively, D is TRBD1 or TRBD2 (5 bases each). With 3 bases removed from V and 4 bases from J, the gap between germline ends came to 13 bases. The CDR3 covers 13 residues. Germline loops: CDR1 GTSNPN, CDR2 SVGIG (reference sequence). Here the CDR3 reads CAWSRGPRYEQYF. CDR3 nucleotide sequence: TGTGCCTGGAGCCGGGGACCCAGATACGAGCAGTACTTC.